Each of the 4 T cell receptor beta chains below was sequenced from the same sample in a study of long-term antiretroviral therapy in people with HIV. Survey-level immunoSEQ v3.0 assays were run. TCRdb's copy holds only in-frame clones and misses some; the assay was immunoSEQ multiplex PCR. The sample lists roughly 12,000 clones; 80% to 85% were seen once. The specimen comprised unsorted PBMCs, sampled 1.2 years after starting antiretroviral therapy. The receptors derive from a man in his forties or fifties with HIV.

In DNA form, the CDR3 reads TGTGCCAGCAGCCCCGACAGGGACACTGAAGCTTTCTTT. This gives the protein CASSPDRDTEAFF. V is TRBV5-4 and J is TRBJ1-1; 7 nucleotides agree with TRBD1. Germline-derived CDR1 and CDR2 are SGHNT and YYREEE (reference sequence). Trimming took 4 bases from V and 3 from J; bases not matched to a gene: 3. The CDR3 runs to 13 residues.

This sequence joins TRBV9 and TRBJ1-1; D call uncertain. CDR1 and CDR2 (germline): SGDLS, YYNGEE. The CDR3 has 17 amino acids. V shed 4 bases and J shed 1 base, with 20 bases lying between them. The CDR3 protein is CASSPRKLNTENTEAFF. In DNA form, the CDR3 reads TGTGCCAGCAGCCCCCGTAAGTTGAACACCGAGAACACTGAAGCTTTCTTT.

This clone came up once. This chain's CDR3 is CASSFGTDYYEQYF. Here the CDR3 DNA reads TGTGCCAGCAGTTTTGGGACTGATTACTACGAGCAGTACTTC. The V call is TRBV28, the J call TRBJ2-7; D possibly corresponds to TRBD2 (6 bases). The CDR3 loop spans 14 amino acids. The V and J ends lost 3 bases and 3 bases respectively, with 12 bases between them. The germline gives CDR1 MDHEN, CDR2 SYDVKM.

The rearrangement links TRBV19 to TRBJ2-6, with D maybe TRBD1 (6 bases). CDR1 and CDR2 (germline): LNHDA, SQIVND (reference sequence). Trimming shortened V by 3 bases and J by 2 bases, and 8 bases separated the two germline ends. This CDR3 spans 15 amino acids. CDR3 DNA: TGTGCCAGTAGTATCACAGGGACTGGGGCCAACGTCCTGACTTTC. It encodes CASSITGTGANVLTF.